These 18 T cell receptor beta chains were all obtained from the same sample, sequenced in a study of blood T cell repertoires in COVID-19. Assay used: immunoSEQ multiplex PCR; TCRdb lists only in-frame clones, some missing. The sample yields approximately 67,000 clones, about 80% seen once. Sequencing was carried out using peripheral blood. These receptors all come from a man aged 55 to 70 with acute or convalescent COVID-19.

The genes are TRBV3-1 (or the pseudogene TRBV3-2) and TRBJ1-3; 7 nucleotides line up with TRBD1. The V and J ends lost 1 base and 4 bases, in that order; junction bases with no gene match: 4. CDR3 length equals 15 residues. Germline loops: CDR1 LGHDT, CDR2 YNNKEL (reference sequence). CDR3 residues: CASSQGQGGGNTIYF. The CDR3 nucleotides are TGTGCCAGCAGCCAAGGACAGGGAGGAGGAAACACCATATATTTT.

This chain links TRBV29-1 with TRBJ1-5; D is ambiguous. Trimming removed 3 bases from V and 11 bases from J, with 8 bases in between. This CDR3 is 10 amino acids long. Germline values: CDR1 SQVTM, CDR2 ANQGSEA. CDR3 loop: CSVEGPAQHF. The CDR3 DNA is TGCAGCGTTGAGGGCCCAGCCCAGCATTTT.

The rearrangement joins TRBV7-9 to TRBJ2-7; 8 bases are a match to TRBD2. CDR3 length: 15 residues. CDR1 and CDR2 from the germline V gene are SEHNR and FQNEAQ (reference sequence). V was pared by 6 bases and J by 0 bases, with 7 bases of the junction left unmatched. CDR3 nucleotide sequence: TGTGCCAGCAGTTGGTCGGGGGGGAGCTCCTACGAGCAGTACGTC. Its protein is CASSWSGGSSYEQYV.

This clone was counted once. This sequence may be a read error, since a much larger clone differs from it by one base. J is TRBJ1-5 and V is TRBV28; TRBD1 is a possible D gene (5 bases). The CDR3 loop spans 16 amino acids. Germline V CDR1 and CDR2: MDHEN, SYDVKM. The V end was cut by 11 bases, the J end by 3 bases, with 23 bases between. The CDR3 reads CAPRGGGWKINQPQHF. DNA for the CDR3: TGTGCCCCCCGCGGGGGGGGGTGGAAAATCAATCAGCCCCAGCATTTT.

The genes are TRBV5-1 and TRBJ2-4; 10 nucleotides align to TRBD2. CDR1 is SGHRS, CDR2 YFSETQ, per germline. The CDR3 sequence is 16 residues long. J was trimmed by 4 bases and V by 4 bases; bases with no gene match: 8. The CDR3 region has the DNA TGCGCCAGCAGCCCCTTAGCGGGGGGCGGGAAAAACATTCAGTACTTC. Its translation is CASSPLAGGGKNIQYF.

V is TRBV7-2 and J is TRBJ1-5, with unresolved D. V lost 2 bases and J 9 bases, leaving 11 bases between the germline ends. The germline CDR1 and CDR2 sequences are SGHTA and FQGNSA. The CDR3 is 13 amino acids. CDR3 region: CASSLMPNGPQHF. DNA for the CDR3: TGTGCCAGCAGCTTAATGCCGAACGGGCCCCAGCATTTT.

The V gene is TRBV4-3, the J gene TRBJ2-2, with D perhaps matching TRBD2 (5 bases). Trimming pared 4 bases from V and 4 bases from J, leaving 10 bases between. CDR3 length equals 14 residues. CDR1 LGHNA and CDR2 YSLEER come from the germline V gene. In DNA form, the CDR3 reads TGCGCCAGCAGCCGAGGCGGGCGCACCGGGGAGCTGTTTTTT. Protein: CASSRGGRTGELFF.

The chain employs TRBV19 and TRBJ2-5; 11 nucleotides align to TRBD2. The CDR3 has 17 residues. Germline V CDR1 and CDR2: LNHDA, SQIVND (reference sequence). V lost 6 bases to trimming and J lost 5 bases; unmatched junction nucleotides: 14. The CDR3 DNA reads TGTGCCAGTAGCCCTACTAGCGGGGGTCCCTGGGGGGAGACCCAGTACTTC. This codes for CASSPTSGGPWGETQYF.

The chain recombines TRBV18 with TRBJ1-2; 8 nucleotides agree with TRBD1. Trimming removed 4 bases from V and 6 bases from J; junction bases left unmatched: 4. Per germline, CDR1 KGHSH and CDR2 LQKENI. The CDR3 consists of 13 residues. CDR3 nucleotide sequence: TGTGCCAGCTCACAAGGACAGGGAGATGGCTACACCTTC. It specifies CASSQGQGDGYTF.

This CDR3 reads CASSPGQTYSGANVLTF. The DNA of the CDR3 is TGTGCCAGCAGTCCCGGACAGACGTACTCTGGGGCCAACGTCCTGACTTTC. The chain combines TRBV6-2 or TRBV6-3 with TRBJ2-6, with D tentatively TRBD1 (6 bases). Germline-derived CDR1 and CDR2 are MNHEY and SVGEGT. The CDR3 has 17 amino acids. Trimming took 5 bases from V and 0 from J, leaving 14 bases between them.

This clone was found a few times. The chain couples TRBV10-2 to TRBJ2-3; D ambiguous. Trimming cost V 4 bases and J 0 bases, with 11 bases left between them. The V gene's germline CDR1 is WSHSY and CDR2 SAAADI. The CDR3 has 15 amino acids. CDR3 DNA sequence: TGCGCCAGCAGTGTTGAACTCATCAGCACAGATACGCAGTATTTT. This gives the protein CASSVELISTDTQYF.

This clone was seen a handful of times. The J gene is TRBJ2-7, the V gene TRBV10-3; TRBD1 matches 7 bases. The CDR3 consists of 13 residues. CDR1 ENHRY and CDR2 SYGVKD come from the germline V gene. V dropped 10 bases and J dropped 4; count of bases not matched to a gene: 10. The CDR3 loop reads CATEGGSVYEQYF. The CDR3 DNA reads TGTGCCACGGAAGGGGGCTCGGTGTACGAGCAGTACTTC.

DNA of the CDR3: TGTGCTAGTGGTTATAAGACTAATCAGCCCCAGCATTTT. Translated, it gives CASGYKTNQPQHF. The chain uses TRBV12-5 and TRBJ1-5; no clear D. V gave up 4 bases and J gave up 4 bases, with 8 bases separating them. Germline V gives CDR1 LGHNT, CDR2 FRNRAP. The CDR3 sequence is 13 residues long.

In this sample, this clone turned up once. The chain is built from TRBV5-1 and TRBJ2-1; 8 bases agree with TRBD2. Trimming took 4 bases from V and 5 from J; bases not matched to a gene: 11. The CDR3 runs to 16 residues. The germline V gene has CDR1 SGHRS and CDR2 YFSETQ. The CDR3 protein is CASSPGLTSANNEQFF. The CDR3 DNA is TGCGCCAGCAGCCCGGGTTTGACTAGCGCAAACAATGAGCAGTTCTTC.

The chain couples TRBV6-6 to TRBJ1-3; the D is unclear. Germline V gene lookup returns CDR1 MNHNY and CDR2 SVGAGI (reference sequence). The CDR3 is 16 residues long. V was trimmed by 4 bases and J by 2 bases, leaving 15 bases between them. The CDR3 protein is CASSWGDMTAGNTIYF. Here the CDR3 DNA reads TGTGCCAGCAGTTGGGGAGACATGACTGCTGGAAACACCATATATTTT.

The chain links TRBV3-1 (or the pseudogene TRBV3-2) to TRBJ1-3; D is ambiguous. Deletions cut 2 bases from V and 4 bases from J, with 6 bases between. This CDR3 region has 13 residues. The germline V gene encodes CDR1 LGHDT and CDR2 YNNKEL (reference sequence). The CDR3: CASSQNNGNTIYF. The CDR3 DNA reads as TGTGCCAGCAGCCAAAACAACGGAAACACCATATATTTT.

The chain joins TRBV29-1 to TRBJ1-1; D call uncertain. Germline V gene lookup returns CDR1 SQVTM and CDR2 ANQGSEA. The CDR3 spans 10 residues. V dropped 4 bases and J dropped 3 bases, with 3 bases sitting between them. The CDR3 protein is CSVGDTEAFF. Here the CDR3 DNA reads TGCAGCGTTGGAGACACTGAAGCTTTCTTT.

This chain uses TRBV5-1 with TRBJ2-7, with D perhaps matching TRBD1 (6 bases). The CDR3 runs to 12 residues. V was cut by 5 bases and J by 2 bases, with 8 bases left in between. From germline, CDR1 is SGHRS and CDR2 YFSETQ. In nucleotides, the CDR3 is TGCGCCAGCAGTAGGGGGACCTACGAGCAGTACTTC. This encodes CASSRGTYEQYF.